This is a list of T cell receptor beta chains from one sample in a study of technical replicates of blood from several donors. Assay used: immunoSEQ multiplex PCR; TCRdb lists only in-frame clones, some missing. The repertoire has some 74,000 clones, over 95% of them found once; the top ten carry roughly 0.24%. The sample comprised T cells isolated from PBMCs. The receptor set was obtained from a human donor in good health. The CDR3 runs from the conserved cysteine through the conserved F or W. The order of the fields is CDR3 length, V gene, J gene, D gene, CDR3 DNA, CDR3 protein. The D gene is left open where the match is weak.

cdr3_length: 13
v_call: TRBV15
j_call: TRBJ2-3
d_call: TRBD2
cdr3_nt: TGTGCCACCAGGGGACTACAATCAGATACGCAGTATTTT
cdr3_aa: CATRGLQSDTQYF

cdr3_length: 19
v_call: TRBV5-1
j_call: TRBJ2-3
d_call: TRBD1
cdr3_nt: TGCGCCAGCAGCCTCACCTCCGCCGGGACAGGGGGAAGCACAGATACGCAGTATTTT
cdr3_aa: CASSLTSAGTGGSTDTQYF

cdr3_length: 13
v_call: TRBV28
j_call: TRBJ1-2
d_call: TRBD1
cdr3_nt: TGTGCCAGCCAACAGGACAGGGGCTATGGCTACACCTTC
cdr3_aa: CASQQDRGYGYTF

cdr3_length: 13
v_call: TRBV28
j_call: TRBJ2-5
d_call: NA
cdr3_nt: TGTGCCAGCAGTGGAACAGTGAAAGAGACCCAGTACTTC
cdr3_aa: CASSGTVKETQYF

cdr3_length: 13
v_call: TRBV2
j_call: TRBJ1-1
d_call: NA
cdr3_nt: TGTGCCAGCAGTGAGCGTGGGAGCACTGAAGCTTTCTTT
cdr3_aa: CASSERGSTEAFF

cdr3_length: 14
v_call: TRBV6-4
j_call: TRBJ1-5
d_call: TRBD1
cdr3_nt: TGTGCCAGCAGTGAACAGGGGGGCAATCAGCCCCAGCATTTT
cdr3_aa: CASSEQGGNQPQHF

cdr3_length: 15
v_call: TRBV4-1
j_call: TRBJ2-7
d_call: NA
cdr3_nt: TGCGCCAGCAGCCAAGAACAGGGTACCCCGCTAGGGCAGTACTTC
cdr3_aa: CASSQEQGTPLGQYF

cdr3_length: 12
v_call: TRBV6-4
j_call: TRBJ2-7
d_call: NA
cdr3_nt: TGTGCCAGACCGAGACAAGGCTACGAGCAGTACTTC
cdr3_aa: CARPRQGYEQYF

cdr3_length: 17
v_call: TRBV7-8
j_call: TRBJ1-2
d_call: NA
cdr3_nt: TGTGCCAGCAGCTTAGCGTATACCGGGAGGGTCTCGGATGGCTACACCTTC
cdr3_aa: CASSLAYTGRVSDGYTF

cdr3_length: 13
v_call: TRBV5-1
j_call: TRBJ1-5
d_call: NA
cdr3_nt: TGCGCCAGCAGCTTACAGGGCAATCAGCCCCAGCATTTT
cdr3_aa: CASSLQGNQPQHF

cdr3_length: 13
v_call: TRBV7-6
j_call: TRBJ1-2
d_call: NA
cdr3_nt: TGTGCCAGCAGCGAGGGCCCGGGGTGGGGCTACACCTTC
cdr3_aa: CASSEGPGWGYTF

cdr3_length: 14
v_call: TRBV5-1
j_call: TRBJ1-2
d_call: NA
cdr3_nt: TGCGCCAGCAGCTCCCTCCTGGGAGACTATGGCTACACCTTC
cdr3_aa: CASSSLLGDYGYTF

cdr3_length: 15
v_call: TRBV6-1
j_call: TRBJ1-1
d_call: NA
cdr3_nt: TGTGCCAGCAGTGAAGCTGTGGACATGAACACTGAAGCTTTCTTT
cdr3_aa: CASSEAVDMNTEAFF